The sequence of this T cell receptor (beta chain) was determined in a study of cytomegalovirus exposure and HLA in healthy donors. The CDR3 runs 15 residues. Per germline, CDR1 KGHSH and CDR2 LQKENI. V lost 3 bases, J lost 5 bases, and 6 bases stayed unmatched. The PCR employed 60 Vbeta primers together with 13 Jbeta primers. TCRdb's copy holds only in-frame clones and misses some; the assay was immunoSEQ multiplex PCR. Of more than 140,000 clones in the sample, around 73% were seen once. Sequenced input: PBMCs. The chain links TRBV18 to TRBJ2-7, with 11 bases matching TRBD1. The sequence derives from a female donor in good health and CMV-seronegative. In nucleotides, the CDR3 is TGTGCCAGCTCACCGATGGACAGGGGGCCCCACGAGCAGTACTTC. Translation: CASSPMDRGPHEQYF.